Below, one TCR beta chain is given with its context. What this receptor recognizes is not known. The input lacks base qualities; no much larger clone sits a single base away. Sequences LNHDA (CDR1) and SQIVND (CDR2) are obtained from the germline V gene (reference sequence). From its cysteine to its phenylalanine, the CDR3 spans 14 amino acids. Of the read, only the CDR3 DNA is kept; its 42 bases are in frame from base 1. Between the V and J ends, shortened by 3 bases and 2 bases respectively, the junction contains 10 bases. For repertoire sequencing, TCR beta CDR3 regions were amplified from RNA transcripts. A first-round RT-PCR used HTBI primers with the Qiagen OneStep RT-PCR kit, followed by a second-round multiplex PCR, size selection and purification. The libraries underwent paired-end sequencing with 100 bp reads on an Illumina HiSeq2000. On the authors' methods: SOAPnuke was used to process the reads, removing any read that contained adapters or uncalled bases, had a mean Phred below 15, or lacked an exact match to the constant primer or identifier. COPE v1.2.5 was used to merge the high-quality paired reads. Each unique nucleotide sequence was treated as a clonotype, and MiTCR v1.1 was used to align the clonotypes to the IMGT TRB V, D and J references. The analysis was limited to V-J combinations with a frequency above 0.0001, which together covered roughly 99% of the repertoires. A TCR clonal expansion and chaos score per V-J combination was defined as the ratio of F50 clonal expansion to chaos observed in the TCRdist matrix. Features were reduced by Welch's t-statistics and random forest to around 13 V-J combinations, which fed a naive Bayes classifier. The similarity between thyroid and blood repertoires was quantified using the Morisita-Horn index. TCRdb took the public reads, trimmed them with fastp at Q25, ran MiXCR for clone calling and kept in-frame beta chains. Each CDR3 protein appears once, grouped with its most common genes and DNA. These V and J calls derive from TCRdb rather than the authors' analysis. Within this sample are tens of thousands of distinct CDR3 sequences, with approximately 52% of them counted one time only. The biggest ten clones account for roughly 5% of the sample.

Ophthalmopathy patients were characterized by moderately to severely active disease, a Clinical Activity Score of at least 3, a NOSPECS grade of at least 4, and a disease duration under 3 months. Patients with other autoimmune diseases, uncontrolled infections, pregnancy or lactation were excluded from the study. Diagnosis relied on clinical symptoms, serum thyroxine, TRAb, thyroid ultrasound and orbital computed tomography. PBMCs were isolated from about 9.2 ml of fresh peripheral blood by Ficoll-Paque density gradient centrifugation. Total RNA was extracted using Trizol reagent, and RNA quality was checked on an Agilent 2100 Bioanalyzer. This entry is derived from a study of Graves' ophthalmopathy and Graves' hyperthyroidism (dated by TCRdb to 2017 to 2018). Study-wide context: Peripheral blood was collected before any treatment was given, at the time of initial diagnosis. The study used signatures of the TCR beta repertoire to tell Graves' ophthalmopathy apart from Graves' hyperthyroidism and to predict which patients would progress to ophthalmopathy. In total, over 130 blood samples were TCR-sequenced: approximately 40 ophthalmopathy, some 75 hyperthyroidism and roughly 17 hyperthyroidism-to-ophthalmopathy patients. To explore V-J signatures that distinguish ophthalmopathy from hyperthyroidism, a discovery set of 100 patients was enrolled, made up of roughly 41 with ophthalmopathy and fewer than 60 with stable hyperthyroidism. For independent validation, a separate cohort was made up of approximately 18 hyperthyroidism patients plus 17 patients who later progressed from hyperthyroidism to ophthalmopathy. In several hyperthyroidism patients, the T-cell repertoires found in thyroid tissue were compared with those found in blood. Following sampling, methimazole starting at 30 mg daily was administered to hyperthyroidism patients, and high-dose intravenous methylprednisolone was administered to ophthalmopathy patients.

The paper's findings and limits, for the study overall: In validation, the model predicted ophthalmopathy progression with about 70% sensitivity and approximately 78% specificity; 12 predicted patients were CT-confirmed with GO in a median of approximately 6.5 months. Ophthalmopathy was separated from stable hyperthyroidism by the 13-signature model with more than 85% sensitivity and less than 82% specificity in cross-validation and with 80%/75% in the test set. Sample size was not predetermined statistically, and investigators were not blinded to group allocation. Most expanded thyroid clonotypes with frequency above 0.001 were also detected in blood, suggesting blood repertoires may reflect the thyroid immune response.

The receptor was isolated from an adult woman with Graves' ophthalmopathy. The chain joins TRBV19 to TRBJ1-1; the D gene lacks a confident call. Sequencing input: peripheral blood. The nucleotide sequence is TGTGCCAGTAGTATTCCGGCAGAAAACACTGAAGCTTTCTTT. Translated, this is CASSIPAENTEAFF.